The clone carrying this T cell receptor beta chain occurred a few times. What it binds is not known. The data belong to a study of shared clonotypes between healthy human individuals. Study at large: The donor pool was made up of a couple of women and three men aged 18 to 49. Findings and limits, study-wide: Approximately 5% was the fraction of naive CD4 clonotypes found shared across a few donors.

Measured with immunoSEQ multiplex PCR; TCRdb has only the in-frame clones, and not every one. The table records roughly 550,000 clones, over 95% of them present only once. Looked up from germline, CDR1 is PRHDT and CDR2 is FYEKMQ (reference sequence). The CDR3 runs 14 residues. Trimming took off 5 bases at V and 3 bases at J, with 10 bases between the two ends. CD45RO negativity and positive selection for CCR7 defined naive CD8 cells, a population that excluded terminally differentiated effector memory CD45RA+ cells. The clonotype originates from a woman aged 30 to 39 in good health. The chain combines TRBV13 with TRBJ2-2; possible D gene TRBD1, 5 bases. Source material: naive CD8+ T cells sorted from blood. This chain's CDR3 is CASSTQGYTGELFF. The CDR3 region has the DNA TGTGCCAGCAGCACTCAGGGTTACACCGGGGAGCTGTTTTTT.